The 7 T cell receptor beta chains below all came from one sample that was sequenced in a study of T cell responses to AZD1222 COVID-19 vaccine. This table comes from immunoSEQ multiplex PCR, and its TCRdb copy is limited to in-frame clones, with some not included. The sample yields about 90,000 clones, about 90% seen once. The sequencing here drew on peripheral blood, taken on day 0 of MenACWY control vaccination. These receptors were collected from an adult in good health.

A word on this clone: One junction end does not reproduce the germline sequence, and a read error may be involved. This sequence joins TRBV11-3 and TRBJ1-1, with unresolved D. The CDR3 covers 13 residues. Looked up from germline, CDR1 is SGHNT and CDR2 is YENEEA. DNA for the CDR3: TGTGCCAGCAGCCTAGACTCGGACACTGAAGCTTTCTTT. Amino acids: CASSLDSDTEAFF.

V gene TRBV10-3 combines with J gene TRBJ1-1; no firm D call. The CDR3 is made up of 13 amino acids. Trimming took 6 bases from V and 0 from J, leaving 8 bases between them. Germline CDR1 ENHRY, CDR2 SYGVKD. The CDR3 DNA reads TGTGCCATCAGCACAGCGATGAACACTGAAGCTTTCTTT. It yields the protein CAISTAMNTEAFF.

The chain joins TRBV2 to TRBJ1-4; 7 bases fit TRBD1. Looked up from germline, CDR1 is SNHLY and CDR2 is FYNNEI. There are 15 residues in the CDR3. V lost 7 bases to trimming and J lost 8 bases; unmatched junction nucleotides: 13. CDR3 residues: CASTREGTVYEKLFF. CDR3 in DNA: TGTGCCAGCACGAGGGAGGGGACAGTGTACGAAAAACTGTTTTTT.

This chain links TRBV7-2 with TRBJ2-7, with 12 bases matching TRBD2. This CDR3 spans 16 amino acids. Germline V gene sequence: CDR1 SGHTA, CDR2 FQGNSA. The junction had 11 bases not matched to a gene; V was cut back by 5 bases and J by 6 bases. The CDR3 here is CASSRGAGLAGPEQYF. CDR3 DNA sequence: TGTGCCAGCAGCCGTGGGGCCGGACTAGCGGGACCCGAGCAGTACTTC.

The CDR3 here is CAISPDSSYNEQFF. The CDR3 coding sequence is TGTGCCATCAGCCCGGACAGCTCCTACAATGAGCAGTTCTTC. The rearrangement joins TRBV10-3 to TRBJ2-1; a possible D gene is TRBD1 (6 bases). Trimming removed 6 bases at V and 0 bases at J, with 9 bases between. The germline CDR1 and CDR2 sequences are ENHRY and SYGVKD. This CDR3 is 14 amino acids long.

V is TRBV27 and J is TRBJ2-7, with a weak D call TRBD1 (6 bases). The CDR3 consists of 14 residues. CDR1 MNHEY and CDR2 SMNVEV come from the germline V gene (reference sequence). The germline V and J ends were trimmed by 5 bases and 3 bases, with 14 bases remaining between them. The CDR3 loop reads CASSGGGQIYEQYF. CDR3 nucleotide sequence: TGTGCCAGCAGTGGGGGCGGACAGATCTACGAGCAGTACTTC.

This sequence joins TRBV10-1 and TRBJ2-5, with D possibly TRBD2 on 5 matching bases. In germline, CDR1 is WNHNN, CDR2 SYGVQD (reference sequence). This CDR3 comprises 15 residues. Trimming left V 3 bases short and J 3 bases short, with 14 bases between. The CDR3 loop reads CASSDDGLGKETQYF. The CDR3 DNA follows: TGCGCCAGCAGTGATGATGGGCTCGGGAAAGAGACCCAGTACTTC.